A selection of T cell receptor beta chains follows, all from one sample in a study of cytomegalovirus exposure and HLA in healthy donors. Clones were sequenced by immunoSEQ multiplex PCR, and TCRdb holds only the in-frame ones, with some missing. Among about 160,000 clones listed, more than 70% were seen once. The sequenced sample consisted of PBMCs. All receptors derive from a man aged 30 to 39 in good health and CMV-seropositive. The CDR3 runs from the conserved cysteine through the conserved F or W. A D gene is named only where the DNA matches it firmly. Only part of the rows carry a size: once, few, many, or a class if the clone is expanded.

J | V | D | size | CDR3 | DNA
TRBJ1-2 | TRBV28 | - | many | CASRLTTPTGNRPPNYGYTF | TGTGCCAGCAGGCTGACGACACCTACCGGGAACCGACCGCCAAACTATGGCTACACCTTC
TRBJ2-7 | TRBV11-2 | - | - | CASSLVGGISYEQYF | TGTGCCAGCAGCTTAGTTGGCGGGATCTCCTACGAGCAGTACTTC
TRBJ2-5 | TRBV19 | - | - | CASSTTGLQETQYF | TGTGCCAGTAGTACGACAGGCCTCCAAGAGACCCAGTACTTC
TRBJ2-3 | TRBV13 | - | - | CASSLGRDPGTQYF | TGTGCCAGCAGCTTGGGGCGGGACCCCGGTACGCAGTATTTT
TRBJ2-1 | TRBV7-3 | TRBD1 | - | CASSRTGGSSYNEQFF | TGTGCCAGCAGCCGTACAGGGGGAAGCTCCTACAATGAGCAGTTCTTC
TRBJ2-7 | TRBV13 | TRBD2 | - | CASSPRGSQEQYF | TGTGCCAGCAGCCCGCGGGGGAGTCAAGAGCAGTACTTC
TRBJ1-5 | TRBV7-2 | - | - | CASSLGTDTPSQPQHF | TGTGCCAGCAGCTTAGGGACGGACACACCGTCGCAGCCCCAGCATTTT
TRBJ2-1 | TRBV5-1 | - | - | CASSLPSSYNEQFF | TGCGCCAGCAGCCTCCCTTCCTCCTACAATGAGCAGTTCTTC
TRBJ2-7 | TRBV9 | - | - | CASSVGAADEQYF | TGTGCCAGCAGCGTGGGGGCAGCTGACGAGCAGTACTTC
TRBJ2-2 | TRBV7-3 | - | few | CASSDARIGTGELFF | TGTGCCAGCAGCGACGCCAGGATTGGGACCGGGGAGCTGTTTTTT
TRBJ2-7 | TRBV19 | - | - | CASNSPGDSSYEQYF | TGTGCCAGTAACTCCCCGGGAGACTCCTCCTACGAGCAGTACTTC
TRBJ2-2 | TRBV6-6 | TRBD1 | - | CASRDRVDKGELFF | TGTGCCAGCCGCGACAGGGTAGACAAGGGGGAGCTGTTTTTT
TRBJ1-1 | TRBV30 | - | few | CACGRAVEAFF | TGTGCCTGTGGGCGGGCGGTAGAAGCTTTCTTT
TRBJ2-5 | TRBV4-1 | - | - | CASSQDPGVQETQYF | TGCGCCAGCAGCCAAGATCCGGGGGTCCAAGAGACCCAGTACTTC
TRBJ1-1 | TRBV5-1 | - | - | CASSLIGGATEAFF | TGCGCCAGCAGCTTGATTGGAGGGGCCACTGAAGCTTTCTTT
TRBJ2-7 | TRBV5-6 | TRBD2 | - | CASSSEREGTYEQYF | TGTGCCAGCAGTTCGGAGCGGGAGGGAACCTACGAGCAGTACTTC
TRBJ2-6 | TRBV4-1 | - | - | CASSQVMGATGANVLTF | TGCGCCAGCAGCCAAGTGATGGGGGCAACTGGGGCCAACGTCCTGACTTTC
TRBJ2-2 | TRBV2 | - | - | CASSEAPVTANTGELFF | TGTGCCAGCAGTGAGGCCCCCGTGACTGCGAACACCGGGGAGCTGTTTTTT
TRBJ1-5 | TRBV19 | - | - | CASRQGYGGNQPQHF | TGTGCCAGTAGGCAGGGGTACGGCGGCAATCAGCCCCAGCATTTT
TRBJ2-3 | TRBV7-3 | - | - | CASSSKRGSSRDTTDTQYF | TGTGCCAGCAGCTCAAAACGAGGTAGCTCCAGGGACACCACAGATACGCAGTATTTT
TRBJ2-7 | TRBV5-1 | - | - | CASSLTGSTYEQYF | TGCGCCAGCAGCTTAACAGGGTCCACGTACGAGCAGTACTTC
TRBJ2-7 | TRBV29-1 | - | once | CSVQGGSLSYEQYF | TGCAGCGTCCAGGGTGGCAGTCTCTCCTACGAGCAGTACTTC
TRBJ2-3 | TRBV19 | TRBD1 | once | CASSIRQGADTQYF | TGTGCCAGTAGTATTAGACAGGGGGCAGATACGCAGTATTTT
TRBJ1-2 | TRBV6-1 | - | few | CASSGQKGYTF | TGTGCCAGCAGTGGACAGAAGGGCTACACCTTC
TRBJ2-2 | TRBV13 | - | - | CASSPLDGGYTGELFF | TGTGCCAGCAGCCCCCTGGACGGAGGTTACACCGGGGAGCTGTTTTTT
TRBJ2-5 | TRBV7-7 | TRBD1 | - | CASSLDRDETQYF | TGTGCCAGCAGCTTGGACAGGGACGAGACCCAGTACTTC
TRBJ1-3 | TRBV6-5 | - | once | CASSYSNGGNTIYF | TGTGCCAGCAGTTACTCGAACGGTGGAAACACCATATATTTT
TRBJ1-5 | TRBV6-6 | TRBD1 | - | CASSLDRGNQPQHF | TGTGCCAGCAGTTTGGACAGGGGGAATCAGCCCCAGCATTTT
TRBJ2-7 | TRBV28 | TRBD2 | - | CASRGTGTSLGIGYYEQYF | TGTGCCAGCAGAGGGACTGGGACTAGCCTTGGAATTGGCTATTACGAGCAGTACTTC
TRBJ2-7 | TRBV2 | TRBD2 | once | CASRGTSGTYEQYF | TGTGCCAGCAGGGGGACTAGCGGTACCTACGAGCAGTACTTC
TRBJ2-3 | TRBV27 | - | - | CAAGLDTQYF | TGTGCCGCCGGACTTGATACGCAGTATTTT
TRBJ1-4 | TRBV4-3 | - | - | CASSQGRGGRPNEKLFF | TGCGCCAGCAGCCAAGGAAGGGGGGGGCGACCAAATGAAAAACTGTTTTTT
TRBJ1-5 | TRBV19 | TRBD1 | - | CASRDRGHSQPQHF | TGTGCCAGTAGAGACAGGGGGCATAGTCAGCCCCAGCATTTT
TRBJ2-7 | TRBV7-2 | - | - | CASSLDLRGGYEQYF | TGTGCCAGCAGCTTAGATCTAAGGGGCGGCTACGAGCAGTACTTC
TRBJ2-7 | TRBV10-1 | TRBD2 | few | CGVAGEGVNEQYF | TGCGGAGTAGCGGGAGAAGGTGTTAACGAGCAGTACTTC
TRBJ2-7 | TRBV25-1 | TRBD1 | few | CASSAGQGRDEQYF | TGTGCCAGCAGTGCTGGACAGGGGAGGGACGAGCAGTACTTC
TRBJ2-1 | TRBV30 | - | - | CAWIPGYNEQFF | TGTGCCTGGATCCCGGGGTACAATGAGCAGTTCTTC
TRBJ1-3 | TRBV19 | - | - | CASSLVASSGNTIYF | TGTGCCAGTAGTCTTGTCGCCAGCTCTGGAAACACCATATATTTT
TRBJ2-1 | TRBV5-3 | TRBD2 | - | CARSPGLASNEQFF | TGTGCCAGAAGCCCGGGACTAGCGAGCAATGAGCAGTTCTTC
TRBJ1-6 | TRBV2 | TRBD1 | - | CASKERQGEPNSPLHF | TGTGCCAGCAAAGAAAGACAGGGAGAGCCTAATTCACCCCTCCACTTT
TRBJ2-7 | TRBV29-1 | - | - | CSVEAPRGAGASGGQYF | TGCAGCGTTGAAGCCCCCCGGGGGGCTGGGGCCAGCGGAGGGCAGTACTTC
TRBJ2-5 | TRBV7-2 | TRBD2 | few | CASSRTSGEETQYF | TGTGCCAGCAGCCGGACTAGCGGGGAGGAGACCCAGTACTTC
TRBJ2-4 | TRBV25-1 | - | - | CASSGATPKNIQYF | TGTGCCAGCAGTGGGGCGACACCCAAAAACATTCAGTACTTC
TRBJ2-7 | TRBV9 | TRBD2 | - | CASSLLPGGRYEQYF | TGTGCCAGCAGCCTTCTGCCGGGGGGGCGATACGAGCAGTACTTC
TRBJ2-7 | TRBV28 | TRBD2 | - | CASSLGLAPYEQYF | TGTGCCAGCAGCCTGGGACTAGCCCCCTACGAGCAGTACTTC
TRBJ2-1 | TRBV6-1 | - | - | CASSERALGGRSYNEQFF | TGTGCCAGCAGTGAAAGAGCCTTAGGGGGTCGGTCCTACAATGAGCAGTTCTTC
TRBJ2-1 | TRBV5-1 | TRBD1 | - | CASSLGGTGGINEQFF | TGCGCCAGCAGCTTGGGAGGGACAGGGGGGATCAATGAGCAGTTCTTC
TRBJ1-6 | TRBV7-3 | TRBD1 | - | CASSPGQGNSPLHF | TGTGCCAGCAGCCCGGGACAGGGGAATTCACCCCTCCACTTT
TRBJ2-3 | TRBV5-1 | TRBD2 | - | CASSFYGLADSTDTQYF | TGCGCCAGCAGCTTTTATGGACTAGCGGATAGCACAGATACGCAGTATTTT
TRBJ2-7 | TRBV6-5 | TRBD1 | - | CASTPFRDRGYEQYF | TGTGCCAGCACCCCCTTCCGGGACAGGGGCTACGAGCAGTACTTC
TRBJ1-1 | TRBV30 | - | - | CAWSVSAGSEAFF | TGTGCCTGGAGTGTGTCGGCGGGTTCTGAAGCTTTCTTT
TRBJ2-1 | TRBV29-1 | - | - | CSSRLAGQGEQFF | TGCAGCTCCCGTCTAGCGGGACAGGGGGAGCAGTTCTTC